What follows are 18 T cell receptor beta chains derived from one specimen sequenced in a study of control samples from healthy donors and cancer patients. Assay used: immunoSEQ multiplex PCR; TCRdb lists only in-frame clones, some missing. This sample has 120,000 or so clones; more than 70% occur once, and the top ten carry 2.9%. Sample: blood. Source of these receptors: a man aged 55 to 69 in good health.

The chain couples TRBV7-2 to TRBJ1-6, with 8 bases matching TRBD1. The CDR3 runs 14 residues. V lost 3 bases to trimming and J lost 7 bases; unmatched junction nucleotides: 2. Germline V gene data show CDR1 as SGHTA and CDR2 as FQGNSA. This CDR3 is CASSLWTGNSPLHF. The CDR3 region has the DNA TGTGCCAGCAGCTTGTGGACAGGGAATTCACCCCTCCACTTT.

About this clone itself: The same CDR3 is also encoded by other DNA sequences in this sample. CDR3 sequence: CASSPGQGPYEQYF. The DNA of the CDR3 is TGTGCCAGCAGTCCGGGACAGGGCCCCTACGAGCAGTACTTC. V is TRBV2 and J is TRBJ2-7, with 9 nucleotides matching TRBD1. The CDR3 runs 14 residues. Germline trimming cut 5 bases from V and 2 bases from J; bases unmatched to any gene: 4. The germline CDR1 and CDR2 sequences are SNHLY and FYNNEI.

The chain joins TRBV7-8 to TRBJ2-3; D not resolved. Trimming took 4 bases from V and 0 from J, leaving 8 bases between them. The CDR3 spans 14 residues. CDR1 is SGHVS, CDR2 FQNEAQ, per germline. The chain's CDR3 is CASSWAASTDTQYF. In DNA form, the CDR3 reads TGTGCCAGCAGCTGGGCGGCAAGCACAGATACGCAGTATTTT.

This chain connects TRBV7-2 to TRBJ2-5; D not certain. CDR1 SGHTA and CDR2 FQGNSA come from the germline V gene. This CDR3 is 12 amino acids long. The V end was cut by 5 bases, the J end by 6 bases, with 10 bases between. The CDR3 loop reads CASSHYGQTQYF. The CDR3 DNA follows: TGTGCCAGCAGCCACTACGGCCAGACCCAGTACTTC.

This clone was detected only a few times. The chain uses TRBV4-1 and TRBJ2-7; D possibly corresponds to TRBD1 (6 bases). Looked up from germline, CDR1 is MGHRA and CDR2 is YSYEKL. Deletions cut 1 base from V and 7 bases from J, with 14 bases between. This CDR3 region has 14 residues. The CDR3 nucleotides read TGCGCCAGCAGCCAAGGCACAGGGTATCCGGAGCAGTACTTC. Its translation: CASSQGTGYPEQYF.

This clone was seen a few times. The chain uses TRBV3-1 (or the pseudogene TRBV3-2) and TRBJ1-1, with a tentative D call TRBD1 (6 bases). The germline V gene encodes CDR1 LGHDT and CDR2 YNNKEL (reference sequence). V gave up 4 bases and J gave up 2 bases, with 17 bases separating them. The CDR3 spans 16 residues. CDR3 amino acids: CASSRLLTGTNTEAFF. CDR3 sequence (DNA): TGTGCCAGCAGCCGACTCCTTACAGGGACCAACACTGAAGCTTTCTTT.

This chain connects TRBV18 to TRBJ2-1; tentative D call: TRBD1 (5 bases). Germline lookup yields CDR1 KGHSH and CDR2 LQKENI. The CDR3 spans 13 residues. Trimming left V 2 bases short and J 6 bases short, with 8 bases between. The CDR3 coding sequence is TGTGCCAGCTCACCATGGCAGGGCAATGAGCAGTTCTTC. Encoded protein: CASSPWQGNEQFF.

The chain carries TRBV25-1 and TRBJ1-6; D is unclear. Trimming took 2 bases from V and 2 from J, leaving 4 bases between them. In germline, CDR1 is MGHDK, CDR2 SYGVNS. The CDR3 has 14 amino acids. CDR3 DNA: TGTGCCAGCAGTGAAGAGCCCTATAATTCACCCCTCCACTTT. Its protein product is CASSEEPYNSPLHF. Full variable domain (missing parts from reference TRBV25-1 and TRBJ1-6): EADIYQTPRYLVIGTGKKITLECSQTMGHDKMYWYQQDPGMELHLIHYSYGVNSTEKGDLSSESTVSRIRTEHFPLTLESARPSHTSQYLCASSEEPYNSPLHFGNGTRLTVT.

The chain recombines TRBV12-3 or TRBV12-4 with TRBJ1-2, with D uncertain. This CDR3 has 12 amino acids. Deletions cut 5 bases from V and 8 bases from J, with 12 bases between. The CDR3 DNA reads TGTGCCAGCAGTACGGTGCCTCGGGGCTACACCTTC. Translation gives CASSTVPRGYTF.

The J gene is TRBJ2-6, the V gene TRBV6-4; D not certain. This CDR3 region has 16 residues. Trimming removed 4 bases from V and 0 bases from J, with 10 bases in between. CDR1 is MRHNA and CDR2 is SNTAGT in the germline V gene. CDR3: CASSGKGISGANVLTF. The CDR3, as DNA: TGTGCCAGCAGTGGGAAAGGTATCTCTGGGGCCAACGTCCTGACTTTC.

The chain uses TRBV5-1 and TRBJ1-1, with D possibly being TRBD1 (6 bases). V lost 4 bases and J 6 bases, leaving 13 bases between the germline ends. The CDR3 extends over 13 amino acids. Germline CDR1 and CDR2: SGHRS and YFSETQ. CDR3 DNA: TGCGCCAGCAGCCACACAGGGTCTGCTGAAGCTTTCTTT. Amino acid sequence: CASSHTGSAEAFF. The whole variable domain, filled in from reference TRBV5-1 and TRBJ1-1, reads KAGVTQTPRYLIKTRGQQVTLSCSPISGHRSVSWYQQTPGQGLQFLFEYFSETQRNKGNFPGRFSGRQFSNSRSEMNVSTLELGDSALYLCASSHTGSAEAFFGQGTRLTVV.

V and J are TRBV12-5 and TRBJ1-3; possibly TRBD1 for D (5 bases). The CDR3 sequence is 17 residues long. Germline CDR1 reads LGHNT; CDR2 reads FRNRAP. Between the trimmed V and J ends, which lost 0 bases and 0 bases, there was a span of 12 bases. The CDR3 is CASGLVEGTYSGNTIYF. DNA of the CDR3: TGTGCTAGTGGTTTGGTAGAGGGGACCTACTCTGGAAACACCATATATTTT.

The J gene is TRBJ2-7, the V gene TRBV2; D is unresolved. The germline V gene has CDR1 SNHLY and CDR2 FYNNEI. V lost 5 bases, J lost 9 bases, and 17 bases lay in between. The CDR3 covers 13 residues. CDR3 amino acids: CASSQDTTSGQYF. The CDR3 region has the DNA TGTGCCAGCAGTCAGGATACTACGAGTGGGCAGTACTTC.

This clone has a handful of counts. The V gene is TRBV3-1 (or the pseudogene TRBV3-2), the J gene TRBJ1-2, with unresolved D. Germline V CDR1 and CDR2: LGHDT, YNNKEL (reference sequence). There are 12 residues in the CDR3. V was trimmed by 5 bases and J by 4 bases, leaving 8 bases between them. CDR3 nucleotide sequence: TGTGCCAGCAGCGAACGGAGCTATGGCTACACCTTC. Translation gives CASSERSYGYTF.

V is TRBV2 and J is TRBJ1-1; possible D gene TRBD1, 5 bases. CDR1 SNHLY and CDR2 FYNNEI come from the germline V gene. This CDR3 is 15 amino acids long. V was shortened by 9 bases and J by 5 bases, with 22 bases between the two germline ends. The CDR3 spells CASFRRGLHRTEAFF. The DNA for the CDR3 is TGTGCCAGTTTTAGGAGGGGTCTTCACCGGACTGAAGCTTTCTTT. Filled out from reference TRBV2 and TRBJ1-1, the complete variable domain reads EPEVTQTPSHQVTQMGQEVILRCVPISNHLYFYWYRQILGQKVEFLVSFYNNEISEKSEIFDDQFSVERPDGSNFTLKIRSTKLEDSAMYFCASFRRGLHRTEAFFGQGTRLTVV.

The chain recombines TRBV5-6 with TRBJ2-7, with a possible D match to TRBD2 (5 bases). CDR1 and CDR2 from the germline V gene are SGHDT and YYEEEE. The CDR3 covers 17 residues. The ends were cut back, 4 bases at V and 5 bases at J, with 25 bases in the middle. CDR3 in amino acids: CASSREGGYRGFDEQYF. DNA for the CDR3: TGTGCCAGCAGCCGCGAGGGTGGGTACCGGGGTTTCGACGAGCAGTACTTC.

The chain combines TRBV4-2 with TRBJ2-4; TRBD2 aligns across 11 bases. The CDR3 loop spans 16 amino acids. In germline, CDR1 is LGHNA, CDR2 YNFKEQ. After removal of 3 bases from V and 14 bases from J, the junction contained 15 bases not matched to a gene. The CDR3 nucleotides are TGTGCCAGCAGCCAGGGGGGGACTAGCGGCCCGGAAGGAGAGTACTTC. It specifies CASSQGGTSGPEGEYF.

In regard to this clone: Other DNA sequences in this specimen translate into the identical CDR3. The rearrangement joins TRBV6-6 to TRBJ2-1; D remains unclear. The CDR3 extends over 12 amino acids. V lost 4 bases and J lost 4, with 5 bases in between. Looked up from germline, CDR1 is MNHNY and CDR2 is SVGAGI (reference sequence). The CDR3 DNA sequence: TGTGCCAGCAGTTTTTTATACAATGAGCAGTTCTTC. Its protein is CASSFLYNEQFF.